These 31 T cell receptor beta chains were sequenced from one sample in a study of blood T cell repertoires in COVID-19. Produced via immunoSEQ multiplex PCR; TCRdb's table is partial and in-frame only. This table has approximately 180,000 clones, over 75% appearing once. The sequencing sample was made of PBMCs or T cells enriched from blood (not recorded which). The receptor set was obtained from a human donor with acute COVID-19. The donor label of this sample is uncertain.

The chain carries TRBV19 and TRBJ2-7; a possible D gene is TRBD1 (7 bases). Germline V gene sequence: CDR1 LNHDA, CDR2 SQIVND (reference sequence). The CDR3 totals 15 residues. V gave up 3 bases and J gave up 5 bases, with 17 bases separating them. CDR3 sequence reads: CASSMRTEGADEQYF. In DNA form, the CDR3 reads TGTGCCAGTAGTATGAGGACGGAGGGGGCGGACGAGCAGTACTTC. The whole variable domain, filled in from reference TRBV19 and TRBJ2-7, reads DGGITQSPKYLFRKEGQNVTLSCEQNLNHDAMYWYRQDPGQGLRLIYYSQIVNDFQKGDIAEGYSVSREKKESFPLTVTSAQKNPTAFYLCASSMRTEGADEQYFGPGTRLTVT.

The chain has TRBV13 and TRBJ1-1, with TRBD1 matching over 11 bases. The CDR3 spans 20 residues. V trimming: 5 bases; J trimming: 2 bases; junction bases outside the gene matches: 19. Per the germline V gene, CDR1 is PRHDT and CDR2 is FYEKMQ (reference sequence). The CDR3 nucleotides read TGTGCCAGCAGCCCCTGGGGACAGGGGGAGTTTGATATGACTAACACTGAAGCTTTCTTT. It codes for CASSPWGQGEFDMTNTEAFF. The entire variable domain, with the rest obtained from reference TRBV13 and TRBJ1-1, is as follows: AAGVIQSPRHLIKEKRETATLKCYPIPRHDTVYWYQQGPGQDPQFLISFYEKMQSDKGSIPDRFSAQQFSDYHSELNMSSLELGDSALYFCASSPWGQGEFDMTNTEAFFGQGTRLTVV.

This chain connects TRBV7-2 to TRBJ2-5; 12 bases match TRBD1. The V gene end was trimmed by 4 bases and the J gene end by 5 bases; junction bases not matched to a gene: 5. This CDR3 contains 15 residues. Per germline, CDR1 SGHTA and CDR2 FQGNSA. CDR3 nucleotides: TGTGCCAGCAGCTACCCGGGACAGGGGGCCGAGACCCAGTACTTC. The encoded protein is CASSYPGQGAETQYF.

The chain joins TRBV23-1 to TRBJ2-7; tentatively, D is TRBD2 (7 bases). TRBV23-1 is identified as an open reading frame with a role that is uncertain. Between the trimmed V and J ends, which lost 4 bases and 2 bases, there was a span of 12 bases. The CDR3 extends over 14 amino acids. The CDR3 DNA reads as TGCGCCAGCAGTCGGGGGAGGGACACCTACGAGCAGTACTTC. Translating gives CASSRGRDTYEQYF.

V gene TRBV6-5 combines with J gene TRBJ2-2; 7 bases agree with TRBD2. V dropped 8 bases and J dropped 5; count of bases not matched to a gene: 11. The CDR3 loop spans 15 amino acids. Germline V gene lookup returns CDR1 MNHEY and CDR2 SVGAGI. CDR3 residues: CASLSGTTWTGELFF. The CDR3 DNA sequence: TGTGCCAGCCTATCCGGGACTACGTGGACCGGGGAGCTGTTTTTT.

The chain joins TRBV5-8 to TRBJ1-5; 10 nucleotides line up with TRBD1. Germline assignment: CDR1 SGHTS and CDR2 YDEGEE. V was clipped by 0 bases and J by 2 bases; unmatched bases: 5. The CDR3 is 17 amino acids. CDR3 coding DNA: TGTGCCAGCAGCTTGGGACAGGGGGCGCACGGCAATCAGCCCCAGCATTTT. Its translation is CASSLGQGAHGNQPQHF.

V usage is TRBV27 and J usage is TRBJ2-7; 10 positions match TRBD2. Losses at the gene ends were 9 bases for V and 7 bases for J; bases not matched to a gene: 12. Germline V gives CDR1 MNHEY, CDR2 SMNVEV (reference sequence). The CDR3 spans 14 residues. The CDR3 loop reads CASALAGGLGEQYF. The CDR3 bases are TGTGCCAGTGCTTTAGCGGGGGGCTTAGGTGAGCAGTACTTC.

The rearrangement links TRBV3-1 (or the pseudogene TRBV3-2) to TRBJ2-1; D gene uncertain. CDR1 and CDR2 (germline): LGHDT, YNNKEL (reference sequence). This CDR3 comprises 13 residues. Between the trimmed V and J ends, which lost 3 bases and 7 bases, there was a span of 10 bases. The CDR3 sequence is CASSQRLENEQFF. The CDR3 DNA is TGTGCCAGCAGCCAGCGTCTAGAGAATGAGCAGTTCTTC.

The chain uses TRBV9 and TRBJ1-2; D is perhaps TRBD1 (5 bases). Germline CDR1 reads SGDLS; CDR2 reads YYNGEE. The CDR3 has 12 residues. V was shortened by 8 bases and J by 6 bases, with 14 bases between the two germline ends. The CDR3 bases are TGTGCCAGGGACGGGGGAAGTGATGGCTACACCTTC. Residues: CARDGGSDGYTF.

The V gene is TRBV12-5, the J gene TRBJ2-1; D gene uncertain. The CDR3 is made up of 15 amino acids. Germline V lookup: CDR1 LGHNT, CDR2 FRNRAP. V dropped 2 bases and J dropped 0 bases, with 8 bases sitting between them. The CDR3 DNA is TGTGCTAGTGGTTTGCGGGTACGCTCCTACAATGAGCAGTTCTTC. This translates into CASGLRVRSYNEQFF.

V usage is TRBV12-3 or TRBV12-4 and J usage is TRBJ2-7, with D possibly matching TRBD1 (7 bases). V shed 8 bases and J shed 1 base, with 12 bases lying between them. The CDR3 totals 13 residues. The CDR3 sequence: CASEGAGSYEQYF. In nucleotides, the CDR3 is TGTGCCAGCGAGGGGGCGGGGTCCTACGAGCAGTACTTC.

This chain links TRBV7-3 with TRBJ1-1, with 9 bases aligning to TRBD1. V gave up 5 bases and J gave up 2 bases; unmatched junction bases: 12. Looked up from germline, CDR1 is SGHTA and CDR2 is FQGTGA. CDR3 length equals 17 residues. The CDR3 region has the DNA TGTGCCAGCAGCCTTGACCTTATTACAGGGGGCAACACTGAAGCTTTCTTT. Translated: CASSLDLITGGNTEAFF.

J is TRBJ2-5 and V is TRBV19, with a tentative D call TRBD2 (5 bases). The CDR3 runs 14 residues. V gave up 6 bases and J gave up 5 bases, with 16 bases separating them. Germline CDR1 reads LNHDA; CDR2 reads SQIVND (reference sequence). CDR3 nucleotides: TGTGCCAGTAGCACCATGAGGTCGGGGGAGACCCAGTACTTC. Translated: CASSTMRSGETQYF.

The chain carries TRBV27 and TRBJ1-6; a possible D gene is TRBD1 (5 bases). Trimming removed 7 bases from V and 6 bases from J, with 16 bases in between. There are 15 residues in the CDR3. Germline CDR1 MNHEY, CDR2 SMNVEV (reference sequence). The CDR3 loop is CASNLSGIPNSPLHF. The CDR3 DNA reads TGTGCCAGCAATCTTTCAGGGATCCCTAATTCACCCCTCCACTTT.

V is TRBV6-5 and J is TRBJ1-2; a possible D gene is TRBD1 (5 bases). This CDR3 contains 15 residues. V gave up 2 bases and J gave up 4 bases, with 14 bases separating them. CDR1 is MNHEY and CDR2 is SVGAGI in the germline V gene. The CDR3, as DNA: TGTGCCAGCAGTTACCGAAGGGGCGATAGCTATGGCTACACCTTC. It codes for CASSYRRGDSYGYTF.

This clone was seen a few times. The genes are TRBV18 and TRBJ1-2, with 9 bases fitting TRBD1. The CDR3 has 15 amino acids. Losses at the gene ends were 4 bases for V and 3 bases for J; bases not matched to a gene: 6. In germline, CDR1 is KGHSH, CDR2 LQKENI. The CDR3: CASSLGTGSDYGYTF. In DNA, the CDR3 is TGTGCCAGCTCACTCGGGACAGGGTCTGACTATGGCTACACCTTC.

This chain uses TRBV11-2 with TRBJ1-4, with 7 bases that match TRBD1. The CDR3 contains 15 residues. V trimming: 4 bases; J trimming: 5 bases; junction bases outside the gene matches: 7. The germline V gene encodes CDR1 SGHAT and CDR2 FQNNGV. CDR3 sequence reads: CASSSGRGINEKLFF. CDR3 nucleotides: TGTGCCAGCAGCTCCGGCAGGGGGATCAATGAAAAACTGTTTTTT.

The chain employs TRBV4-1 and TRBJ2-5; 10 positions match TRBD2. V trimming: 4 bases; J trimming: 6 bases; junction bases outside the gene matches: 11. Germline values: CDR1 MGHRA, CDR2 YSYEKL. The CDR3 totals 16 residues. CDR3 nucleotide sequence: TGCGCCAGCAGCCGGACCGTAGCGGGGGGCGGGCAGACCCAGTACTTC. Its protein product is CASSRTVAGGGQTQYF.

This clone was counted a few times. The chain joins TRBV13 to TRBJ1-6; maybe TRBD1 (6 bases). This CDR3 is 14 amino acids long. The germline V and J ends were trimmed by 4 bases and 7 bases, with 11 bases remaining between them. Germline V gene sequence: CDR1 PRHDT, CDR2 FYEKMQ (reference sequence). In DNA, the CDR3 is TGTGCCAGCAGCTCGTTCGGACAGAATTCACCCCTCCACTTT. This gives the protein CASSSFGQNSPLHF. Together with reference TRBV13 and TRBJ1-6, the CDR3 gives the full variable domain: AAGVIQSPRHLIKEKRETATLKCYPIPRHDTVYWYQQGPGQDPQFLISFYEKMQSDKGSIPDRFSAQQFSDYHSELNMSSLELGDSALYFCASSSFGQNSPLHFGNGTRLTVT.

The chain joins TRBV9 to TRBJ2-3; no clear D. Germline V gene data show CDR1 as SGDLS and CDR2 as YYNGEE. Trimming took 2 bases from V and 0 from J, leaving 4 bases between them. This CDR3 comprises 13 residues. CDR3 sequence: CASSVASTDTQYF. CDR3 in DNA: TGTGCCAGCAGCGTGGCTAGCACAGATACGCAGTATTTT. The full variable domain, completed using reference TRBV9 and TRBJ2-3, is DSGVTQTPKHLITATGQRVTLRCSPRSGDLSVYWYQQSLDQGLQFLIQYYNGEERAKGNILERFSAQQFPDLHSELNLSSLELGDSALYFCASSVASTDTQYFGPGTRLTVL.

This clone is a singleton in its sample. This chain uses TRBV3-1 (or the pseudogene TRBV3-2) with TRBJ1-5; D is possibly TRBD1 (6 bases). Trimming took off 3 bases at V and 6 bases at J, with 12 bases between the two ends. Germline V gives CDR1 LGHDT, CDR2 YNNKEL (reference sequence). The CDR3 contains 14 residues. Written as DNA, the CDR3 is TGTGCCAGCAGCCATACAGGGTCGCGTCAGCCCCAGCATTTT. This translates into CASSHTGSRQPQHF.

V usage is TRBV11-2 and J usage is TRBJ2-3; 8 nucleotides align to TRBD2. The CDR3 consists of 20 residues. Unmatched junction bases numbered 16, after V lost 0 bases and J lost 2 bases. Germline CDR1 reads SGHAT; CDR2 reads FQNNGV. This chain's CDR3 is CASSLDPFGGGPPITDTQYF. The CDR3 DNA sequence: TGTGCCAGCAGCTTAGATCCCTTCGGCGGGGGGCCACCAATCACAGATACGCAGTATTTT.

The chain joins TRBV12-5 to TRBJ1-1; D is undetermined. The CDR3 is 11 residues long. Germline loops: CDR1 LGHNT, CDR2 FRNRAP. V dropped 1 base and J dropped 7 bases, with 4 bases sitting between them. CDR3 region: CASGLDFEAFF. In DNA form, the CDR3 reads TGTGCTAGTGGTTTGGACTTTGAAGCTTTCTTT. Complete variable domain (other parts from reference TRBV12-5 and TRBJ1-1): DARVTQTPRHKVTEMGQEVTMRCQPILGHNTVFWYRQTMMQGLELLAYFRNRAPLDDSGMPKDRFSAEMPDATLATLKIQPSEPRDSAVYFCASGLDFEAFFGQGTRLTVV.

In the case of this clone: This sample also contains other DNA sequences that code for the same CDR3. The DNA for the CDR3 is TGTGCCAGCAGCCGAGCGGGGGGGTCGACAGATACGCAGTATTTT. It yields the protein CASSRAGGSTDTQYF. The V and J genes are TRBV7-3 and TRBJ2-3, with 10 bases that match TRBD2. The germline V gene encodes CDR1 SGHTA and CDR2 FQGTGA. The CDR3 is made up of 15 amino acids. V lost 5 bases to trimming and J lost 3 bases; unmatched junction nucleotides: 5.

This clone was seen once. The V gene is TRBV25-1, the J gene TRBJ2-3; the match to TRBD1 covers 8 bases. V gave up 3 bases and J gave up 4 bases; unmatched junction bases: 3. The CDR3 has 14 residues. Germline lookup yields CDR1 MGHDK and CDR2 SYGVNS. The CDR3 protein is CASSEPGGPDTQYF. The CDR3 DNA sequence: TGTGCCAGCAGTGAGCCAGGGGGCCCAGATACGCAGTATTTT.

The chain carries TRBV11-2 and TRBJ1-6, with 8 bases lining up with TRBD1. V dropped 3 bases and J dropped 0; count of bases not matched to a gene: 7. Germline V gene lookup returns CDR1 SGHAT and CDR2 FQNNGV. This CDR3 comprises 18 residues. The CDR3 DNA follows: TGTGCCAGCAGCTTCCCAGGGGGCCCGAGCTCCTATAATTCACCCCTCCACTTT. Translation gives CASSFPGGPSSYNSPLHF.

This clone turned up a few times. Here the CDR3 DNA reads TGCGCCAGCAGCCAAGTCAGAGGGTTATCACACACCGGGGAGCTGTTTTTT. It specifies CASSQVRGLSHTGELFF. The chain links TRBV4-1 to TRBJ2-2; a weak D match, TRBD2 (5 bases). CDR3 length equals 17 residues. The V end lost 1 base, the J end lost 3 bases, and 15 bases lay between the germline ends. Per the germline V gene, CDR1 is MGHRA and CDR2 is YSYEKL.

CDR3 protein: CSVGPGFGNTIYF. In DNA, the CDR3 is TGCAGCGTTGGTCCAGGGTTTGGAAACACCATATATTTT. V and J are TRBV29-1 and TRBJ1-3; perhaps TRBD1 as D (5 bases). Per germline, CDR1 SQVTM and CDR2 ANQGSEA. CDR3 size: 13 residues. V lost 4 bases and J lost 3, with 10 bases in between. The whole variable domain, remainder taken from reference TRBV29-1 and TRBJ1-3, is SAVISQKPSRDICQRGTSLTIQCQVDSQVTMMFWYRQQPGQSLTLIATANQGSEATYESGFVIDKFPISRPNLTFSTLTVSNMSPEDSSIYLCSVGPGFGNTIYFGEGSWLTVV.

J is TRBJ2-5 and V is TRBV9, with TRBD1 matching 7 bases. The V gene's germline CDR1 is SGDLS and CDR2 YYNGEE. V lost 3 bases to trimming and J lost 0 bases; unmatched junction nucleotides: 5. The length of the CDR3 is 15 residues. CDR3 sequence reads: CASSASTGYQETQYF. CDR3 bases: TGTGCCAGCAGCGCCTCGACAGGGTACCAAGAGACCCAGTACTTC.

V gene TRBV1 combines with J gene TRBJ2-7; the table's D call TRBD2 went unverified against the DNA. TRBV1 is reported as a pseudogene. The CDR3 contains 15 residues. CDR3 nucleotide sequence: TGCACCAGCAGCCAATGGAGCAGCGGCTCCTACGAGCAGTACTTC. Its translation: CTSSQWSSGSYEQYF.

CDR3 coding DNA: TGTGCCAGTAGTATTTCAGGGTTCTCACCCCTCCACTTT. Encoded protein: CASSISGFSPLHF. The gene calls are TRBV19 and TRBJ1-6, with D perhaps TRBD1 (5 bases). CDR3 length equals 13 residues. Germline V gene data show CDR1 as LNHDA and CDR2 as SQIVND (reference sequence). V lost 3 bases and J lost 10, with 10 bases in between.